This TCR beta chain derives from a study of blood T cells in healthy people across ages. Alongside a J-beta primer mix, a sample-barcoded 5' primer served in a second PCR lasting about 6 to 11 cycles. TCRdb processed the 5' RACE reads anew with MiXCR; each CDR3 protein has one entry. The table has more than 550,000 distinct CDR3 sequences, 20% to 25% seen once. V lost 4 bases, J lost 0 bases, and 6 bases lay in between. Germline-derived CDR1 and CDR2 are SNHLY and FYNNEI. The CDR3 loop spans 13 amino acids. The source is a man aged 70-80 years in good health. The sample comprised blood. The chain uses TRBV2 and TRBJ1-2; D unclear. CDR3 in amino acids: CASSAEANYGYTF. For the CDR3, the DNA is TGTGCCAGCAGTGCAGAAGCTAACTATGGCTACACCTTC.